The next 5 T cell receptor beta chains were all read from a single sample in a study of T cells in Graves' hyperthyroidism and ophthalmopathy. TCR beta CDR3 regions were amplified from RNA. HTBI primers were the set used in a first-round RT-PCR of the TCR CDR3. MiXCR, run by TCRdb on the multiplex PCR reads, gives a single entry per CDR3 protein. The sample lists approximately 640,000 distinct CDR3 sequences, around 15% occurring once. The source material was blood. The origin of the receptors is a man in his fifties or sixties with Graves' hyperthyroidism.

This clonotype was counted between two and nine times. This chain links TRBV11-2 with TRBJ1-5; D possibly corresponds to TRBD1 (5 bases). Trimming took off 1 base at V and 2 bases at J, with 18 bases between the two ends. Germline CDR1 is SGHAT and CDR2 is FQNNGV. This CDR3 is 18 amino acids long. The CDR3 DNA follows: TGTGCCAGCAGCTTAGGCTTGGGGGGGACTTCGGGCAATCAGCCCCAGCATTTT. It encodes CASSLGLGGTSGNQPQHF.

This clonotype was detected ten times or more. This chain joins TRBV10-3 and TRBJ1-2; weak D call: TRBD1 (6 bases). The V gene's germline CDR1 is ENHRY and CDR2 SYGVKD. V dropped 3 bases and J dropped 7 bases, with 12 bases sitting between them. The CDR3 is made up of 13 amino acids. The CDR3 here is CAISDGGGLGYTF. In DNA form, the CDR3 reads TGTGCCATCAGTGACGGGGGGGGGCTTGGCTACACCTTC.

This clonotype was observed many times. The chain joins TRBV6-2 or TRBV6-3 to TRBJ1-1, with 11 bases that match TRBD1. CDR3 length equals 15 residues. The germline V gene has CDR1 MNHEY and CDR2 SVGEGT. V shed 0 bases and J 5 bases; nucleotides not matched to a gene: 2. The CDR3 loop is CASSYSGQGATEAFF. In nucleotides, the CDR3 is TGTGCCAGCAGTTACTCAGGACAGGGGGCGACTGAAGCTTTCTTT.

Ten or more counts support this clonotype. This chain uses TRBV11-2 with TRBJ2-1; 8 bases match TRBD2. The V segment lost 4 bases and the J segment 2 bases; nucleotides outside the gene matches: 1. This CDR3 contains 14 residues. Germline V gene lookup returns CDR1 SGHAT and CDR2 FQNNGV. DNA of the CDR3: TGTGCCAGCAGCTCGGGACTAGCCTACAATGAGCAGTTCTTC. Residues: CASSSGLAYNEQFF.

This sequence joins TRBV11-2 and TRBJ2-5; D remains unclear. Trimming took off 0 bases at V and 11 bases at J, with 16 bases between the two ends. The CDR3 sequence is 14 residues long. Germline CDR1 reads SGHAT; CDR2 reads FQNNGV. CDR3 in amino acids: CASSLEVGKSGQYF. The CDR3 coding sequence is TGTGCCAGCAGCTTAGAGGTGGGAAAGTCCGGACAGTACTTC.